This T cell receptor (beta chain) was captured in a study of identical twins. There are a few counts of this clonotype. Antigen specificity is unknown. Study-wide points: Zero-insertion analyses were open to partial confounding by invariant MAIT and iNKT cells.

Using its own MiXCR run on the 5' RACE reads, TCRdb lists one record per CDR3 protein. The table shows 200,000 to 250,000 distinct CDR3 sequences, with 5.5% to 7% occurring only once. A further study also used this sample, focusing on yellow fever vaccine responses in identical twins.

The specimen sequenced was memory (CD45RO+) T cells sorted from blood. The TCR comes from a young woman in good health.

CDR3 sequence: CASSGTRFYEQYF. CDR3 sequence (DNA): TGTGCCAGCAGCGGGACACGCTTCTACGAGCAGTACTTC. V gene TRBV3-1 combines with J gene TRBJ2-7, with a tentative D call TRBD1 (6 bases). This CDR3 region has 13 residues. Germline V lookup: CDR1 LGHDT, CDR2 YNNKEL (reference sequence). The V and J ends lost 5 bases and 3 bases respectively, with 11 bases between them.